This T cell receptor beta chain is drawn from a study of shared clonotypes between healthy human individuals. Naive CD8 cells were CD45RO-negative, positively selected for CCR7, excluding terminally differentiated effector memory CD45RA+ cells. To note about this clone: Its target is not known.

This CDR3 region has 13 residues. In germline, CDR1 is LGHNT, CDR2 FRNRAP. Losses at the gene ends were 9 bases for V and 10 bases for J; bases not matched to a gene: 10. Clones were sequenced by immunoSEQ multiplex PCR, and TCRdb holds only the in-frame ones, with some missing. The sample carries about 1.9 million clones, around 93% recorded once. Findings and limits, study-wide: An effect of sequencing depth on clonotype sharing among donors was expected. Naive CD4 clonotypes were shared across several donors at around 5%. Even with large depth, rarefaction showed that sorted-subset sequencing was incomplete.

The origin of this receptor is a man between 18 and 29 years old in good health. Some clones in this sample may be carry-over from other donors' samples. The sequencing input was naive CD8+ T cells from PBMCs. The chain has TRBV12-5 and TRBJ1-5, with TRBD1 identical over 9 bases. The CDR3 nucleotides are TGTGCTAGCGCCGGGACAGGGCATTCCCCCCAGCATTTT. Translated: CASAGTGHSPQHF.